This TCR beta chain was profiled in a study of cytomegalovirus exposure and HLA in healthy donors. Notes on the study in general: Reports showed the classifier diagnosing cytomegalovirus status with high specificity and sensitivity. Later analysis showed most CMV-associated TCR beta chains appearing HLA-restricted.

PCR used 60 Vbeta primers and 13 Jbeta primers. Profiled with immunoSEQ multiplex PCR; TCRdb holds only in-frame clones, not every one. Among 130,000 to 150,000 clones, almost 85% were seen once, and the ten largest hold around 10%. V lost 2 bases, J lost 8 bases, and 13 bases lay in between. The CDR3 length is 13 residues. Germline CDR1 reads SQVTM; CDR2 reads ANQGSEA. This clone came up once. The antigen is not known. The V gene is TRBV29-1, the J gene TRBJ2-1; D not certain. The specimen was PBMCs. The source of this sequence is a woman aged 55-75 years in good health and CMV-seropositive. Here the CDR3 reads CSVELDLLDEQFF. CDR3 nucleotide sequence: TGCAGCGTTGAACTAGACCTTTTGGATGAGCAGTTCTTC.